This TCR beta chain was identified in a study of blood T cell repertoires in COVID-19. In the study overall: Acute and convalescent COVID-19 samples came from the United States, Italy and Spain. Sources were T cells, B-cell-depleted T cells, or PBMCs; the material itself was cDNA or gDNA.

The CDR3 loop spans 16 amino acids. V dropped 3 bases and J dropped 2; count of bases not matched to a gene: 6. Germline CDR1 and CDR2: KGHSH and LQKENI. Source study methods: Reference gene primer amplification in the assay estimated nucleated cell counts. The protocol was immunoSEQ multiplex PCR, while the TCRdb copy is restricted to in-frame clones and leaves out a portion. That table is the source of V, J and clone size, and D and trimming were worked out from the DNA. The repertoire includes approximately 220,000 clones, around four fifths of them detected once, and roughly 7.6% sits in the top ten.

Sequencing used peripheral blood. This clonotype was sampled from a woman in her forties or fifties with acute or convalescent COVID-19. The chain employs TRBV18 and TRBJ2-2; TRBD2 matches 7 bases. The CDR3 DNA reads TGTGCCAGCTCACCTCCGGGGGGACTCAACACCGGGGAGCTGTTTTTT. Translated: CASSPPGGLNTGELFF.